The present T cell receptor (beta chain) was sequenced within a study of shared clonotypes between healthy human individuals. Some clones are missing from TCRdb's copy, which holds only in-frame ones; the method was immunoSEQ multiplex PCR. The data hold roughly 2,500,000 clones, with 90% to 95% observed a single time. Study outcomes and limitations: How much donors shared clonotypes was expected to be affected by sequencing depth. The four-donor shared clonotypes exceeded non-shared clonotypes in generation probability, with non-shared ones scoring lower.

Those who donated, Caucasian adults without exception, all lived in Nashville, Tennessee. A note on this clone: Its antigen is unknown.

Per germline, CDR1 SGHNT and CDR2 YYREEE (reference sequence). Trimming took off 0 bases at V and 5 bases at J, with 14 bases between the two ends. The CDR3 totals 15 residues. This chain uses TRBV5-4 with TRBJ2-5, with D possibly being TRBD2 (5 bases). The sequencing sample was made of naive CD4+ T cells from PBMCs. This sample's subset: CD45RA+ positively selected. The receptor's source is a man aged 18 to 29 in good health. Some clones in this sample may be carry-over from other donors' samples. CDR3 sequence (DNA): TGTGCCAGCAGCTTGGCATCTCGGGCGGGTGAGACCCAGTACTTC. It translates to CASSLASRAGETQYF.